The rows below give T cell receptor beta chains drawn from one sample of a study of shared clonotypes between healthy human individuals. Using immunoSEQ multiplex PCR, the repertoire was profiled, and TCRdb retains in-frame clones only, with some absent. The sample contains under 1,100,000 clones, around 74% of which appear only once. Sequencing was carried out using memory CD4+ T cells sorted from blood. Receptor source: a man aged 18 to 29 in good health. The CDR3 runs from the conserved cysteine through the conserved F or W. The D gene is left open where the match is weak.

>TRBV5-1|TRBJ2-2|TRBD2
CASSLAGGSKELFF
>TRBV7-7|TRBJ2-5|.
CASSSDPGPQETQYF
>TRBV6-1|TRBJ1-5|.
CASSERRAGSNQPQHF
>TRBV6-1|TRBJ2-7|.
CASSRQATYEQYF
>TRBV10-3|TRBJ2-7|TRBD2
CAISESNGMGAGEQYF
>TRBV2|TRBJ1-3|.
CASSPDGLNTIYF
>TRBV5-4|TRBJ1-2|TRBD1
CASSAMDRGRSYGYTF
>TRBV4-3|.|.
CASSQDGEYEQYF
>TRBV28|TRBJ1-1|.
CASLRGGPMNTEAFF
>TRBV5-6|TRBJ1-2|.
CASSYQGTRGYTF
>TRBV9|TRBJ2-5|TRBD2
CASSGSAGGPETQYF
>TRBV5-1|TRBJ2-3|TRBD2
CASSLPGGITDTQYF
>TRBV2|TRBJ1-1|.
CASSNLGGSNTEAFF
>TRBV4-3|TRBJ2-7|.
CASSQEGRAHEQYF
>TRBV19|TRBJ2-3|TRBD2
CASSPRPLASTDTQYF
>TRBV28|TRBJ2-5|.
CASSLSPWRGNGETQYF
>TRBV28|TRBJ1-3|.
CAIQEGGSGNTIYF
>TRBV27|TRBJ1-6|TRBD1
CASSPDRATNSPLHF
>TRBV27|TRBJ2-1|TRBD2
CASSLTGGASYNEQFF
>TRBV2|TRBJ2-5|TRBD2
CASSEGLAEETQYF
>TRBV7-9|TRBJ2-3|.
CASSLAGEGTDTQYF
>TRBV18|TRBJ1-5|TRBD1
CASSTDRAPRQPQHF
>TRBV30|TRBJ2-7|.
CAWTVGGPYEQYF
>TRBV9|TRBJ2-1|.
CASSAADYIYNEQFF
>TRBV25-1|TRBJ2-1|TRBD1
CASSDQKGTDEQFF
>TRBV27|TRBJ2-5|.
CASSPPGWRGLLETQYF
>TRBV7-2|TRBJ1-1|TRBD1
CASSPQTGGAGGAFF
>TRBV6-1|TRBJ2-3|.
CASSEGEVGTDTQYF
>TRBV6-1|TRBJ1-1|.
CASSAERGGTEAFF
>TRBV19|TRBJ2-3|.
CASSDSWGTDTQYF
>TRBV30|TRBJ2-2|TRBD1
CALTGAVTGELFF
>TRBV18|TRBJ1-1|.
CASRREATEAFF
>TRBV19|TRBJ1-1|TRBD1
CASSIRGRGKNTEAFF
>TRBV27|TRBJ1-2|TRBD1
CASSQSRTGRIYGYTF
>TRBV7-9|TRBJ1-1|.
CASSPSPTLGGTEAFF
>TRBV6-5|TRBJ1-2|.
CASSLNTGYGYTF
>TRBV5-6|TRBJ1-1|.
CASSSLTDGNTEAFF
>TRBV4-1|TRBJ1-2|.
CASSLLVTTGDGYTF
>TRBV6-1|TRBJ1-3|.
CASSENGGAGNTIYF
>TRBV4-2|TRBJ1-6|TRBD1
CASSQETDRGVSPLHF
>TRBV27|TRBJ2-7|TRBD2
CASSASAGGTYEQYF